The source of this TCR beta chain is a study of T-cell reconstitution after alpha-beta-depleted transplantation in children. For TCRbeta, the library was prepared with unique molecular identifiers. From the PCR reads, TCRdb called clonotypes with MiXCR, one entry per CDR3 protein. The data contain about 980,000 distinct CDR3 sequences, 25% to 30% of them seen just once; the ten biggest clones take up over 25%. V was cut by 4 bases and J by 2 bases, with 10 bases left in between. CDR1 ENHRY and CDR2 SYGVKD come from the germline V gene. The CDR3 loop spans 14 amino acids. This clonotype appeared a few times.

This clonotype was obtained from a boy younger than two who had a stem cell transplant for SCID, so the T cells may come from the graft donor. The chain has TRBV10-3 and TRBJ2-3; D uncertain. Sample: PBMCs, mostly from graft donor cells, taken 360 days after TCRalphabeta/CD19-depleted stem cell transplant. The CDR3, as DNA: TGTGCCATCAGTGGAGGCCGCAACACAGATACGCAGTATTTT. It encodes CAISGGRNTDTQYF.